The 10 T cell receptor beta chains below come from one sample, sequenced in a study of response to subunit inactivated influenza vaccine. TCRdb re-analysed the RT-PCR reads in MiXCR, keeping a single row per CDR3 protein. This table has hundreds of thousands of distinct CDR3 sequences, over 10% appearing once. The specimen was PBMCs from blood, collected 40 to 50 days after vaccination. These receptors originate from a man in his fifties or sixties who received an inactivated influenza vaccine.

This chain connects TRBV7-9 to TRBJ2-1; TRBD2 aligns across 10 bases. Per the germline V gene, CDR1 is SEHNR and CDR2 is FQNEAQ (reference sequence). The V and J ends lost 6 bases and 6 bases, in that order; junction bases with no gene match: 8. The CDR3 contains 15 residues. This chain's CDR3 is CASRKSGGASNEQFF. CDR3 coding DNA: TGTGCCAGCAGGAAAAGCGGGGGGGCCTCCAATGAGCAGTTCTTC.

This clonotype appeared a few times. In DNA, the CDR3 is TGTGCCAGCAGCTTATGGTCTGGGACACGGCTTTTCGAGCAGTACTTC. Translating gives CASSLWSGTRLFEQYF. The chain carries TRBV7-9 and TRBJ2-7; possible D gene TRBD1, 6 bases. Germline CDR1 is SEHNR and CDR2 is FQNEAQ (reference sequence). The CDR3 has 16 amino acids. V lost 2 bases to trimming and J lost 6 bases, with 20 bases between them.

This clonotype showed up just a few times. The CDR3 protein is CASSYRGSQETQYF. CDR3 coding DNA: TGTGCCAGCAGTTACAGGGGAAGCCAAGAGACCCAGTACTTC. The J gene is TRBJ2-5, the V gene TRBV5-5; TRBD1 matches 7 bases. J gave up 1 base and V 5 bases, and 5 bases lay outside the gene matches. CDR1 and CDR2 (germline): SGHKS, YYEKEE (reference sequence). This CDR3 has 14 residues.

This clonotype was seen more than once but under ten times. The V call is TRBV5-6, the J call TRBJ2-1; TRBD2 matches 11 bases. The CDR3 has 16 amino acids. The ends lost 2 bases at V and 4 bases at J; junction bases unmatched: 5. Germline CDR1 and CDR2: SGHDT and YYEEEE. Here the CDR3 reads CASSFPGTSGYNEQFF. Here the CDR3 DNA reads TGTGCCAGCAGCTTCCCCGGGACTAGCGGATACAATGAGCAGTTCTTC.

This clonotype was counted between two and nine times. The rearrangement links TRBV28 to TRBJ2-3; tentative D call: TRBD1 (5 bases). Trimming took off 2 bases at V and 0 bases at J, with 9 bases between the two ends. This CDR3 is 15 amino acids long. Germline values: CDR1 MDHEN, CDR2 SYDVKM. CDR3 protein: CASSLTGVSTDTQYF. The CDR3 DNA is TGTGCCAGCAGTTTAACAGGAGTTAGCACAGATACGCAGTATTTT.

There are a few counts of this clonotype. The rearrangement joins TRBV11-1 to TRBJ2-1; 12 nucleotides agree with TRBD2. CDR3 length: 21 amino acids. Germline-derived CDR1 and CDR2 are SGHAT and FQDESV (reference sequence). The J segment lost 0 bases and the V segment lost 5 bases, leaving 17 bases of the junction unmatched. CDR3 residues: CASSPGGGLAGFRSSYNEQFF. In DNA, the CDR3 is TGTGCCAGCAGCCCGGGGGGGGGACTAGCGGGTTTCAGAAGCTCCTACAATGAGCAGTTCTTC.

As to this clonotype: A much larger clone lies a single base off, so this may be a read error. The chain employs TRBV29-1 and TRBJ1-1; possibly TRBD1 for D (5 bases). Germline-derived CDR1 and CDR2 are SQVTM and ANQGSEA. The CDR3 sequence is 12 residues long. Trimming removed 7 bases from V and 4 bases from J, with 13 bases in between. CDR3 sequence reads: CSGGEGITEAFF. CDR3 nucleotide sequence: TGCAGCGGGGGGGAAGGGATCACTGAAGCTTTCTTT.

The chain carries TRBV6-1 and TRBJ2-6; D not certain. The ends were cut back, 7 bases at V and 0 bases at J, with 7 bases in the middle. The CDR3 extends over 14 amino acids. Germline V lookup: CDR1 MNHNS, CDR2 SASEGT. The CDR3, as DNA: TGTGCCAGCACCCAGTACTCTGGGGCCAACGTCCTGACTTTC. Amino acid sequence: CASTQYSGANVLTF.

This clonotype came up a few times. V is TRBV2 and J is TRBJ2-5, with 7 nucleotides matching TRBD1. Germline V gene data show CDR1 as SNHLY and CDR2 as FYNNEI. V was pared by 4 bases and J by 1 base, with 6 bases of the junction left unmatched. This CDR3 is built from 15 residues. The CDR3, as DNA: TGTGCCAGCAGTGTTGAGGGACAGCGCCAAGAGACCCAGTACTTC. This sequence encodes CASSVEGQRQETQYF. Full variable domain (missing parts from reference TRBV2 and TRBJ2-5): EPEVTQTPSHQVTQMGQEVILRCVPISNHLYFYWYRQILGQKVEFLVSFYNNEISEKSEIFDDQFSVERPDGSNFTLKIRSTKLEDSAMYFCASSVEGQRQETQYFGPGTRLLVL.

The genes are TRBV11-2 and TRBJ1-2; the D is unclear. CDR1 is SGHAT and CDR2 is FQNNGV in the germline V gene. Trimming shortened V by 3 bases and J by 4 bases, and 15 bases separated the two germline ends. The CDR3 is made up of 15 amino acids. The CDR3 region has the DNA TGTGCCAGCAGCTTGGTTAAAGGGCGAACCTATGGCTACACCTTC. The encoded protein is CASSLVKGRTYGYTF.